A single sample gave rise to the 12 T cell receptor beta chains below, sequenced in a study of technical replicates of blood from a few donors. Some clones are missing from TCRdb's copy, which holds only in-frame ones; the method was immunoSEQ multiplex PCR. The data hold almost 55,000 clones, with 85% to 95% observed a single time. The sample consisted of T cells isolated from PBMCs. The origin of the receptors is a human donor in good health.

To note about this clone: Other DNA sequences of this sample code for an identical CDR3. V and J are TRBV11-2 and TRBJ2-5, with a possible D match to TRBD2 (5 bases). The CDR3 runs 13 residues. Germline V gene sequence: CDR1 SGHAT, CDR2 FQNNGV. V gave up 5 bases and J gave up 5 bases, with 12 bases separating them. CDR3: CASSLGAEETQYF. CDR3 bases: TGTGCCAGCAGCCTCGGAGCGGAGGAGACCCAGTACTTC.

This chain links TRBV5-6 with TRBJ2-7; possible D gene TRBD1, 6 bases. The germline gives CDR1 SGHDT, CDR2 YYEEEE. This CDR3 has 13 amino acids. V lost 0 bases, J lost 6 bases, and 10 bases lay in between. The CDR3, as DNA: TGTGCCAGCAGCTTGGTTCAGGGGCTCGAGCAGTACTTC. Residues: CASSLVQGLEQYF.

V usage is TRBV10-2 and J usage is TRBJ2-2; a weak D match, TRBD1 (6 bases). With 8 bases removed from V and 6 bases from J, the gap between germline ends came to 13 bases. The CDR3 runs 13 residues. Germline V lookup: CDR1 WSHSY, CDR2 SAAADI. CDR3 in amino acids: CASDIGQSGELFF. CDR3 coding DNA: TGCGCCAGCGATATTGGACAGTCCGGGGAGCTGTTTTTT.

The gene calls are TRBV7-9 and TRBJ2-7, with D perhaps TRBD2 (5 bases). Trimming cost V 3 bases and J 2 bases, with 11 bases left between them. The CDR3 extends over 14 amino acids. Germline-derived CDR1 and CDR2 are SEHNR and FQNEAQ (reference sequence). CDR3 coding DNA: TGTGCCAGCAGCTTCAGACTACTCCCCTACGAGCAGTACTTC. Protein: CASSFRLLPYEQYF.

The rearrangement joins TRBV10-3 to TRBJ1-2; 12 nucleotides line up with TRBD1. The CDR3 is 17 residues long. Germline V gene lookup returns CDR1 ENHRY and CDR2 SYGVKD. J gave up 8 bases and V 8 bases, and 18 bases lay outside the gene matches. CDR3 coding DNA: TGTGCCATCCCAGTCCCGGGACAGGGGGCGAGAAGGAGAGGCTACACCTTC. It is translated as CAIPVPGQGARRRGYTF.

This chain connects TRBV15 to TRBJ2-1; TRBD2 might be the D (6 bases). V gave up 3 bases and J gave up 5 bases, with 17 bases separating them. The CDR3 is 16 residues long. Germline CDR1 and CDR2: LNHNV and YYDKDF (reference sequence). For the CDR3, the DNA is TGTGCCACCAGCAGCCTAGGGACTTTTTTCGACAATGAGCAGTTCTTC. It is translated as CATSSLGTFFDNEQFF.

J is TRBJ2-7 and V is TRBV7-8; 9 bases map to TRBD2. V shed 3 bases and J 5 bases; nucleotides not matched to a gene: 8. CDR1 and CDR2 (germline): SGHVS, FQNEAQ. The CDR3 spans 15 residues. The CDR3 reads CASSFGTSHIHEQYF. DNA of the CDR3: TGTGCCAGCAGCTTTGGGACTAGCCATATCCACGAGCAGTACTTC.

The genes are TRBV16 and TRBJ2-7; D gene uncertain. Looked up from germline, CDR1 is KGHSY and CDR2 is FQNENV. The CDR3 loop spans 11 amino acids. Trimming cost V 3 bases and J 4 bases, with 4 bases left between them. CDR3 sequence reads: CASSHTYEQYF. The CDR3 region has the DNA TGTGCCAGCAGCCATACATACGAGCAGTACTTC. Full variable domain (missing parts from reference TRBV16 and TRBJ2-7): GEEVAQTPKHLVRGEGQKAKLYCAPIKGHSYVFWYQQVLKNEFKFLISFQNENVFDETGMPKERFSAKCLPNSPCSLEIQATKLEDSAVYFCASSHTYEQYFGPGTRLTVT.

Points on this clone: The junction differs from germline at one of its ends, possibly a read error. The rearrangement joins TRBV6-5 to TRBJ2-2; tentatively, D is TRBD2 (5 bases). The CDR3 spans 16 residues. The V gene's germline CDR1 is MNHEY and CDR2 SVGAGI. CDR3 amino acids: CASSSSYPLVHRGAVF. For the CDR3, the DNA is TGTGCCAGCAGTTCCTCCTACCCACTTGTACACCGGGGAGCTGTTTTT.

V and J are TRBV23-1 and TRBJ2-1; a weak D match, TRBD1 (6 bases). TRBV23-1 is filed as an ORF, its function uncertain. The CDR3 sequence is 20 residues long. Trimming stripped 3 bases from V and 8 bases from J, with 32 bases between. The CDR3, as DNA: TGCGCCAGCAGTCACCTCGGACAGAGCCAACCCGTGGGGATTGAAGATGAGCAGTTCTTC. Encoded protein: CASSHLGQSQPVGIEDEQFF.

To note about this clone: Other DNA sequences in the same sample also yield this CDR3. This chain uses TRBV11-2 with TRBJ1-1; possibly TRBD1 for D (5 bases). Looked up from germline, CDR1 is SGHAT and CDR2 is FQNNGV. This CDR3 has 14 amino acids. Deletions cut 1 base from V and 2 bases from J, with 8 bases between. CDR3 region: CASSLGQGNTEAFF. The CDR3 region has the DNA TGTGCCAGCAGCTTAGGTCAGGGAAACACTGAAGCTTTCTTT.

In DNA, the CDR3 is TGTGCCAGCACTCACGGGCTAGCGGGGAACAATGAGCAGTTCTTC. Encoded protein: CASTHGLAGNNEQFF. This chain links TRBV6-5 with TRBJ2-1; TRBD2 aligns across 9 bases. Per germline, CDR1 MNHEY and CDR2 SVGAGI. The CDR3 is made up of 15 amino acids. Trimming at V came to 7 bases and at J to 5 bases, leaving 9 bases not matched to a gene.